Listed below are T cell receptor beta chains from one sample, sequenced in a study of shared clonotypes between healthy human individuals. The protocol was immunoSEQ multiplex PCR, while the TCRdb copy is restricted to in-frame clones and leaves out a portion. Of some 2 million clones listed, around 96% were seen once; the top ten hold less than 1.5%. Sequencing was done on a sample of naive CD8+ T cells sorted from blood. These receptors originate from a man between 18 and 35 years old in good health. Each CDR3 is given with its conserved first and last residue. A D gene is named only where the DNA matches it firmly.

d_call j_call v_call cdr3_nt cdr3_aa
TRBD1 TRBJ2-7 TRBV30 TGTGCCTGGAGTGTACTTAAGACAGGGGGCGACGAGCAGTACTTC CAWSVLKTGGDEQYF
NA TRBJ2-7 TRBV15 TGTGCCACCAGCCCGGGACAACCCTACGAGCAGTACTTC CATSPGQPYEQYF
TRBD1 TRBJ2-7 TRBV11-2 TGTGCCAGCACCGGAGGGACAGGCTACGAGCAGTACTTC CASTGGTGYEQYF
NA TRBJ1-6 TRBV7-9 TGTGCCAGCAGCTTAGGTCGGGGGGCGGTGAATTCACCCCTCCACTTT CASSLGRGAVNSPLHF
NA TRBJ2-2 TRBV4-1 TGCGCCAGCAGCCAAGATCAAGAGGGACATCTAGTTTGGATTAACACCGGGGAGCTGTTTTTT CASSQDQEGHLVWINTGELFF
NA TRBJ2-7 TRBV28 TGTGCCAGCAGTTTCCCCCCCGGGCAGGGGACCTACGAGCAGTACTTC CASSFPPGQGTYEQYF
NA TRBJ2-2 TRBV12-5 TGTGCTAGTGGTTTGCTCCACACCGGGGAGCTGTTTTTT CASGLLHTGELFF
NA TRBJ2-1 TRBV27 TGTGCCAGCAGTTTATTGGCCGTCAATGAGCAGTTCTTC CASSLLAVNEQFF
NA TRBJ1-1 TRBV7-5 TGTGCCAGAAGCTCCCTACTTCCCTCTAGGGCTTTCTTT CARSSLLPSRAFF
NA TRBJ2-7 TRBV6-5 TGTGCCAGCAGCCCCTGGGCAGGGGCCCCCCTCGAGCAGTACTTC CASSPWAGAPLEQYF
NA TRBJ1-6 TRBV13 TGTGCCAGCAGCGTCTACAGGGATTATAATTCACCCCTCCACTTT CASSVYRDYNSPLHF
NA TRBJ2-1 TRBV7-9 TGTGCCAGCAGAGGGGACGGCTCCTACAATGAGCAGTTCTTC CASRGDGSYNEQFF